This T cell receptor beta chain was recorded in a study of T cells after yellow fever vaccination. The V gene's germline CDR1 is LGHNA and CDR2 YNFKEQ. The CDR3 contains 12 residues. The V gene lost 1 base and the J gene lost 9 bases, with 7 bases spanning the gap. This clonotype appeared a few times. TCRdb processed the 5' RACE reads anew with MiXCR; each CDR3 protein has one entry. The sample contains hundreds of thousands of distinct CDR3 sequences, approximately 10% of which appear only once. The sample here was PBMCs, taken on the day of the first yellow fever vaccination. The sequence derives from a man between 18 and 35 years old who received the YFV17D yellow fever vaccine. J is TRBJ2-1 and V is TRBV4-2, with a possible D match to TRBD2 (6 bases). CDR3 nucleotides: TGTGCCAGCAGCCAAGGGGGAGGTGAGCAGTTCTTC. Amino acid sequence: CASSQGGGEQFF.